The 18 T cell receptor beta chains reported below all come from one sample, sequenced in a study of CD8+CD57+ T cells in acquired aplastic anemia. TCR beta VDJ and CDR3 were profiled, and genomic DNA was the template. Using its own MiXCR run on the reads, TCRdb lists one record per CDR3 protein. The sample lists about 110,000 distinct CDR3 sequences; around 49% were seen once. Sequenced sample: sorted CD4+, CD8+, or CD8+CD57+ T cells (not recorded which) from PBMCs. The receptors derive from a human donor in good health, serving as a control.

This clonotype was recorded at least ten times. This chain joins TRBV5-1 and TRBJ2-3; 11 nucleotides agree with TRBD1. After removal of 4 bases from V and 6 bases from J, the junction contained 4 bases not matched to a gene. From germline, CDR1 is SGHRS and CDR2 YFSETQ. This CDR3 is 14 amino acids long. The chain's CDR3 is CASSTGQGADTQYF. CDR3 DNA: TGCGCCAGCAGCACCGGACAGGGGGCGGATACGCAGTATTTT.

J is TRBJ1-5 and V is TRBV19; D is ambiguous. Germline V gene data show CDR1 as LNHDA and CDR2 as SQIVND (reference sequence). This CDR3 spans 15 amino acids. Trimming left V 6 bases short and J 0 bases short, with 12 bases between. The CDR3 bases are TGTGCCAGTAGCCCTCAGCGAAATAGCAATCAGCCCCAGCATTTT. Amino acid sequence: CASSPQRNSNQPQHF.

This clonotype showed up many times. The CDR3 loop reads CASAETGPGQPQHF. In DNA form, the CDR3 reads TGTGCCAGCGCAGAGACAGGCCCCGGTCAGCCCCAGCATTTT. V gene TRBV12-3 or TRBV12-4 combines with J gene TRBJ1-5, with a weak D call TRBD1 (6 bases). The CDR3 has 14 residues. V lost 8 bases and J 6 bases, leaving 17 bases between the germline ends.

J is TRBJ2-7 and V is TRBV6-1, with D unresolved. CDR1 and CDR2 from the germline V gene are MNHNS and SASEGT. Deletions cut 2 bases from V and 3 bases from J, with 14 bases between. The CDR3 is 15 amino acids. CDR3 region: CASSESVGDHYEQYF. CDR3 coding DNA: TGTGCCAGCAGTGAAAGTGTCGGAGACCACTACGAGCAGTACTTC.

The rearrangement uses TRBV12-3 or TRBV12-4 and TRBJ2-7; 7 nucleotides line up with TRBD1. V shed 6 bases and J 2 bases; nucleotides not matched to a gene: 7. This CDR3 spans 14 amino acids. In DNA form, the CDR3 reads TGTGCCAGCAGCAAAGGGACAGTTCCCTACGAGCAGTACTTC. Translated, it gives CASSKGTVPYEQYF.

This clonotype is a singleton in its sample. Just one base apart from a much larger clone, this may be a read error. V gene TRBV7-2 combines with J gene TRBJ2-7; D is unresolved. The end of the DNA is better explained by TRBJ2-1, so the J call may be wrong. In germline, CDR1 is SGHTA, CDR2 FQGNSA. This CDR3 spans 12 amino acids. The CDR3 region is CAWSDNSYEQFF. In DNA form, the CDR3 reads TGTGCCTGGAGTGACAACTCCTACGAGCAGTTCTTC.

The table lists this clonotype with many counts. The rearrangement uses TRBV2 and TRBJ1-4; D might be TRBD1 (5 bases). Germline loops: CDR1 SNHLY, CDR2 FYNNEI. With 6 bases removed from V and 0 bases from J, the gap between germline ends came to 8 bases. The CDR3 extends over 14 amino acids. CDR3 sequence: CASSGTSTNEKLFF. The CDR3 region has the DNA TGTGCCAGCAGCGGGACTTCAACTAATGAAAAACTGTTTTTT.

The chain combines TRBV2 with TRBJ1-3; no clear D gene. This CDR3 spans 12 amino acids. V shed 10 bases and J shed 2 bases, with 9 bases lying between them. CDR1 and CDR2 from the germline V gene are SNHLY and FYNNEI. The CDR3 sequence is CATRLAGNTIYF. The CDR3 bases are TGTGCCACCCGACTCGCTGGAAACACCATATATTTT.

V gene TRBV7-9 combines with J gene TRBJ2-7, with TRBD2 matching 9 bases. The CDR3 runs to 15 residues. Trimming removed 3 bases from V and 2 bases from J; junction bases left unmatched: 5. Germline assignment: CDR1 SEHNR and CDR2 FQNEAQ (reference sequence). The CDR3 coding sequence is TGTGCCAGCAGCTTCCTAGCGGGAACGACCTACGAGCAGTACGTC. This sequence encodes CASSFLAGTTYEQYV.

This clonotype occurred a few times. The chain links TRBV25-1 to TRBJ1-2; possibly TRBD1 for D (5 bases). Germline V gene sequence: CDR1 MGHDK, CDR2 SYGVNS. Trimming removed 1 base from V and 3 bases from J, with 9 bases in between. This CDR3 is built from 14 residues. The CDR3 region has the DNA TGTGCCAGCAGTGAATCCGAGGGGTACTATGGCTACACCTTC. Translated, it gives CASSESEGYYGYTF.

This clonotype has just a few counts. The chain couples TRBV2 to TRBJ2-7; maybe TRBD1 (6 bases). V lost 8 bases to trimming and J lost 5 bases, with 16 bases between them. Germline V gives CDR1 SNHLY, CDR2 FYNNEI. This CDR3 comprises 13 residues. The CDR3 nucleotides read TGTGCCAGCTCACAGGGAAATCGTAACGAGCAGTACTTC. Translating it yields CASSQGNRNEQYF.

This chain links TRBV20-1 with TRBJ1-6, with 8 bases that match TRBD1. J was trimmed by 3 bases and V by 6 bases; bases with no gene match: 10. Germline loops: CDR1 DFQATT, CDR2 SNEGSKA (reference sequence). The CDR3 covers 16 residues. This chain's CDR3 is CSAPLGQGDYNSPLHF. The CDR3 region has the DNA TGCAGTGCCCCACTCGGACAGGGAGACTATAATTCACCCCTCCACTTT.

The rearrangement joins TRBV4-1 to TRBJ2-7, with 7 positions matching TRBD2. Trimming at V came to 4 bases and at J to 1 base, leaving 7 bases not matched to a gene. This CDR3 comprises 15 residues. The germline CDR1 and CDR2 sequences are MGHRA and YSYEKL. The CDR3 DNA sequence: TGCGCCAGCAGCCGTCAGGAAGCGGGGTCCTACGAGCAGTACTTC. Protein sequence: CASSRQEAGSYEQYF.

The chain employs TRBV29-1 and TRBJ2-5; D ambiguous. The V gene's germline CDR1 is SQVTM and CDR2 ANQGSEA. V was trimmed by 7 bases and J by 5 bases, leaving 11 bases between them. This CDR3 comprises 11 residues. The CDR3 DNA is TGCAGCGCAAACATAGGCGAGACCCAGTACTTC. Translating it yields CSANIGETQYF.

Note on this clonotype: Germline is not matched at one junction end, which may reflect a read error. Written as DNA, the CDR3 is TGCGCCAGCAGCTTAGTTGAGTCAGGGGATTCTAATGGGCAGTTCTTC. This encodes CASSLVESGDSNGQFF. J is TRBJ2-1 and V is TRBV7-8; TRBD1 might be the D (6 bases). The germline gives CDR1 SGHVS, CDR2 FQNEAQ. This CDR3 spans 16 amino acids.

By frequency in the sample, this clonotype is medium-sized. This chain joins TRBV25-1 and TRBJ2-7, with TRBD1 matching 7 bases. The J segment lost 6 bases and the V segment lost 6 bases, leaving 11 bases of the junction unmatched. The CDR3 consists of 14 residues. CDR1 and CDR2 from the germline V gene are MGHDK and SYGVNS. CDR3 residues: CASSVTGDYGEQYF. CDR3 DNA sequence: TGTGCCAGCAGCGTAACAGGGGATTACGGCGAGCAGTACTTC.

This clonotype appeared a single time. This chain links TRBV2 with TRBJ2-7; 7 positions match TRBD2. The junction had 4 bases not matched to a gene; V was cut back by 5 bases and J by 6 bases. The CDR3 runs to 12 residues. From germline, CDR1 is SNHLY and CDR2 FYNNEI. The DNA of the CDR3 is TGTGCCAGCAGTCGCCGGGGGGTCGAGCAGTACTTC. Its translation: CASSRRGVEQYF. Full variable domain (remainder filled in from reference TRBV2 and TRBJ2-7): EPEVTQTPSHQVTQMGQEVILRCVPISNHLYFYWYRQILGQKVEFLVSFYNNEISEKSEIFDDQFSVERPDGSNFTLKIRSTKLEDSAMYFCASSRRGVEQYFGPGTRLTVT.

The genes are TRBV19 and TRBJ1-1; 7 bases are shared with TRBD1. The V segment lost 6 bases and the J segment 6 bases; nucleotides outside the gene matches: 16. This CDR3 spans 16 amino acids. Germline CDR1 LNHDA, CDR2 SQIVND (reference sequence). CDR3 sequence: CASRPKGGQIGSEAFF. The CDR3 DNA is TGTGCCAGTAGACCCAAAGGGGGACAGATTGGCTCTGAAGCTTTCTTT.